Following are 32 T cell receptor beta chains from one sample sequenced in a study of blood T cells in healthy people across ages (dated by TCRdb to the mid-2010s). Receptor amplification or capture employed 5' RACE. The instrument given in TCRdb is Illumina HiSeq 2500. The second PCR ran for about 6 to 12 cycles and used a J-beta primer mix along with a sample-barcoded 5' primer. The public sequencing data were trimmed at Q25 with fastp and processed into clonotypes with MiXCR by TCRdb, which kept only in-frame beta chains. Each CDR3 protein appears once, grouped with its most common genes and DNA. The sample has about 1.4 million distinct CDR3 sequences on record, approximately 59% of them singletons. The ten largest make up roughly 6.3% of the sample. Sequencing was done on a sample of blood. Receptors were obtained from a man between 18 and 35 years old in good health.

Here the CDR3 DNA reads TGCGCCAGCAGTGAGTCGATTCAGGGGGGCGCTGAAGCTTTCTTT. It encodes CASSESIQGGAEAFF. The rearrangement uses TRBV10-1 and TRBJ1-1, with 7 bases lining up with TRBD1. In germline, CDR1 is WNHNN, CDR2 SYGVQD (reference sequence). J gave up 6 bases and V 0 bases, and 7 bases lay outside the gene matches. The CDR3 has 15 amino acids.

This clonotype was counted only a few times. The V and J genes are TRBV29-1 and TRBJ2-5, with D perhaps matching TRBD1 (6 bases). Germline V lookup: CDR1 SQVTM, CDR2 ANQGSEA. The CDR3 totals 13 residues. The V end lost 5 bases, the J end lost 1 base, and 11 bases lay between the germline ends. The CDR3 nucleotides are TGCAGCGTTAGGACAGTCGTCCAAGAGACCCAGTACTTC. Translation: CSVRTVVQETQYF.

The chain recombines TRBV7-9 with TRBJ2-3; 8 bases agree with TRBD2. CDR1 SEHNR and CDR2 FQNEAQ come from the germline V gene (reference sequence). This CDR3 has 16 residues. The V gene end was trimmed by 5 bases and the J gene end by 2 bases; junction bases not matched to a gene: 9. This chain's CDR3 is CASSGLAGLHTDTQYF. Here the CDR3 DNA reads TGTGCCAGCAGCGGATTAGCGGGGCTTCACACAGATACGCAGTATTTT.

V usage is TRBV6-5 and J usage is TRBJ1-2; the match to TRBD1 covers 12 bases. The CDR3 runs to 16 residues. V lost 5 bases to trimming and J lost 5 bases; unmatched junction nucleotides: 9. Germline assignment: CDR1 MNHEY and CDR2 SVGAGI. This CDR3 reads CASSTPPGQGAYGYTF. The CDR3 DNA reads as TGTGCCAGCAGTACACCTCCGGGACAGGGGGCTTATGGCTACACCTTC.

Regarding this clonotype: One end of the junction varies from germline; a read error may be responsible. The chain couples TRBV6-1 to TRBJ2-6, with 8 bases lining up with TRBD2. Germline V gene lookup returns CDR1 MNHNS and CDR2 SASEGT. The CDR3 has 16 residues. The CDR3 sequence is CASTPSGLSGASVLTF. The CDR3 DNA follows: TGTGCCAGCACACCTAGCGGGCTTTCTGGGGCCAGCGTCCTGACTTTC.

V is TRBV11-1 and J is TRBJ2-7; D remains unclear. There are 12 residues in the CDR3. The germline V gene encodes CDR1 SGHAT and CDR2 FQDESV (reference sequence). V was clipped by 1 base and J by 8 bases, with 9 bases between them. In nucleotides, the CDR3 is TGTGCCAGCAGCTTAGGGCCGACGAAGCAGTACTTC. It encodes CASSLGPTKQYF.

This rearrangement joins TRBV7-6 to TRBJ2-3; D is uncertain. The CDR3 spans 15 residues. Per the germline V gene, CDR1 is SGHVS and CDR2 is FNYEAQ. V was trimmed by 1 base and J by 2 bases, leaving 10 bases between them. The DNA for the CDR3 is TGTGCCAGCAGCTTAGAGGTGTCCCCCACAGATACGCAGTATTTT. Amino acids: CASSLEVSPTDTQYF. The variable domain in full, with the rest retrieved from reference TRBV7-6 and TRBJ2-3, is GAGVSQSPRYKVTKRGQDVALRCDPISGHVSLYWYRQALGQGPEFLTYFNYEAQQDKSGLPNDRFSAERPEGSISTLTIQRTEQRDSAMYRCASSLEVSPTDTQYFGPGTRLTVL.

This chain joins TRBV4-3 and TRBJ1-2; D might be TRBD1 (5 bases). V was pared by 0 bases and J by 3 bases, with 8 bases between. The length of the CDR3 is 14 residues. The germline V gene has CDR1 LGHNA and CDR2 YSLEER. The CDR3 DNA sequence: TGCGCCAGCAGCCAAGATCAGGGATACTATGGCTACACCTTC. Its translation: CASSQDQGYYGYTF.

The V gene is TRBV6-4, the J gene TRBJ1-2, with TRBD1 as a possible D gene (6 bases). Germline loops: CDR1 MRHNA, CDR2 SNTAGT. V was pared by 7 bases and J by 5 bases, with 23 bases between. CDR3 length: 16 amino acids. This CDR3 is CASKPDSVQAWYGYTF. CDR3 bases: TGTGCCAGCAAACCGGACAGCGTACAAGCATGGTATGGCTACACCTTC.

This clonotype appeared a few times. The V call is TRBV6-5, the J call TRBJ2-7; D is undetermined. In germline, CDR1 is MNHEY, CDR2 SVGAGI. V lost 2 bases to trimming and J lost 3 bases, with 11 bases between them. The CDR3 runs 14 residues. This CDR3 is CASSYAIHFYEQYF. Here the CDR3 DNA reads TGTGCCAGCAGTTACGCGATCCACTTCTACGAGCAGTACTTC.

The V and J genes are TRBV27 and TRBJ2-1; D remains ambiguous. The V gene lost 8 bases and the J gene lost 12 bases, with 17 bases spanning the gap. Germline CDR1 is MNHEY and CDR2 is SMNVEV (reference sequence). The CDR3 is 12 residues long. The CDR3 region is CASGRLTQRQFF. The CDR3 bases are TGTGCCAGCGGAAGACTCACCCAACGGCAGTTCTTC.

The chain has TRBV2 and TRBJ2-7; 9 bases align to TRBD2. The DNA matches TRBJ2-5 better at its end, which makes the J call doubtful. Per germline, CDR1 SNHLY and CDR2 FYNNEI. This CDR3 has 15 amino acids. The CDR3 reads CASRRSSGIMETQYF. The DNA for the CDR3 is TGTGCCAGCAGAAGGTCTAGCGGGATAATGGAGACCCAGTACTTC.

This clonotype was recorded only once. The V call is TRBV12-5, the J call TRBJ2-1; D gene unclear. The CDR3 runs 15 residues. Germline CDR1 is LGHNT and CDR2 is FRNRAP. Trimming pared 5 bases from V and 6 bases from J, leaving 17 bases between. The CDR3 is CASGPRNDPGNEQFF. For the CDR3, the DNA is TGTGCTAGTGGTCCCCGTAATGACCCTGGCAATGAGCAGTTCTTC.

The rearrangement links TRBV6-6 to TRBJ2-5; D not certain. Judging by the DNA end, TRBJ2-7 fits better; the J call may be wrong. CDR1 is MNHNY and CDR2 is SVGAGI in the germline V gene (reference sequence). This CDR3 has 12 amino acids. CDR3 region: CASSYYLDEQYF. The CDR3 DNA reads TGTGCCAGCAGTTACTACTTGGACGAGCAGTACTTC.

The V call is TRBV7-2, the J call TRBJ2-5, with 11 bases matching TRBD2. The last part of the DNA fits TRBJ2-7 better; the J call may be wrong. The CDR3 totals 16 residues. The germline V gene has CDR1 SGHTA and CDR2 FQGNSA. CDR3 residues: CASSLATSGRINEQYF. CDR3 DNA sequence: TGTGCCAGCAGCTTAGCTACTAGCGGGAGAATCAACGAGCAGTACTTC.

V and J are TRBV4-1 and TRBJ2-7; D may match TRBD1 or TRBD2 (5 bases each). The V and J ends lost 3 bases and 5 bases respectively, with 20 bases between them. Germline V CDR1 and CDR2: MGHRA, YSYEKL. This CDR3 has 16 residues. The CDR3 sequence is CASSHRGTTRDHEQYF. For the CDR3, the DNA is TGCGCCAGCAGCCATCGTGGGACGACCAGGGACCACGAGCAGTACTTC.

This clonotype turned up a few times. The rearrangement joins TRBV5-1 to TRBJ2-1; the D gene is possibly TRBD2 (5 bases). The CDR3 runs to 15 residues. Trimming pared 0 bases from V and 5 bases from J, leaving 12 bases between. In germline, CDR1 is SGHRS, CDR2 YFSETQ. The chain's CDR3 is CASSLGLARDNEQFF. CDR3 coding DNA: TGCGCCAGCAGCTTGGGATTAGCGCGGGACAATGAGCAGTTCTTC.

The chain recombines TRBV20-1 with TRBJ2-1; TRBD2 agrees at 7 bases. With V trimmed by 1 base and J by 8 bases, 8 bases remained unmatched. From germline, CDR1 is DFQATT and CDR2 SNEGSKA (reference sequence). There are 14 residues in the CDR3. CDR3 residues: CSARGGEGRYEQFF. As DNA, the CDR3 is TGCAGTGCTAGAGGGGGGGAGGGCCGCTATGAGCAGTTCTTC.

The CDR3 sequence is CASSLWGRGSNEQYF. The DNA for the CDR3 is TGCGCCAGCAGCTTATGGGGTCGTGGGTCGAATGAGCAGTACTTC. The chain joins TRBV5-1 to TRBJ2-1; D uncertain. The J call is in doubt because the DNA end fits TRBJ2-7 better. Per germline, CDR1 SGHRS and CDR2 YFSETQ. This CDR3 has 15 amino acids.

The chain has TRBV7-9 and TRBJ2-3; TRBD2 is a possible D gene (5 bases). This CDR3 region has 15 residues. Deletions cut 1 base from V and 6 bases from J, with 14 bases between. Per germline, CDR1 SEHNR and CDR2 FQNEAQ (reference sequence). CDR3 in amino acids: CASSLVSTRADTQYF. The CDR3, as DNA: TGTGCCAGCAGCTTAGTCTCTACTAGAGCGGATACGCAGTATTTT.

The rearrangement uses TRBV4-1 and TRBJ1-1; possible D gene TRBD1, 6 bases. The V gene lost 10 bases and the J gene lost 0 bases, with 9 bases spanning the gap. This CDR3 is built from 12 residues. CDR1 is MGHRA and CDR2 is YSYEKL in the germline V gene. CDR3 sequence: CATGDMNTEAFF. For the CDR3, the DNA is TGCGCCACAGGGGATATGAACACTGAAGCTTTCTTT.

The V call is TRBV14, the J call TRBJ2-4; 8 positions agree with TRBD1. The CDR3 extends over 13 amino acids. J lost 13 bases, V lost 3 bases, and 8 bases had no gene match. CDR1 is SGHDN, CDR2 FVKESK, per germline. CDR3 in DNA: TGTGCCAGCAGCCATCTCGGACAGGGCGGGCAGTACTTC. Translating gives CASSHLGQGGQYF.

The genes are TRBV4-2 and TRBJ2-1, with 10 bases matching TRBD2. CDR1 is LGHNA, CDR2 YNFKEQ, per germline. There are 17 residues in the CDR3. The trim removed 1 base at V and 4 bases at J, leaving 7 bases unmatched. CDR3 sequence: CASSQVRAGGPYNEQFF. CDR3 sequence (DNA): TGTGCCAGCAGCCAAGTTCGAGCGGGAGGGCCTTACAATGAGCAGTTCTTC.

This chain joins TRBV7-6 and TRBJ1-1, with unresolved D. This CDR3 region has 15 residues. Trimming shortened V by 4 bases and J by 1 base, and 13 bases separated the two germline ends. The germline V gene encodes CDR1 SGHVS and CDR2 FNYEAQ. The CDR3 nucleotides are TGTGCCAGCAGCTCCGCCCTCACAAGGAACACTGAAGCTTTCTTT. This gives the protein CASSSALTRNTEAFF.

V gene TRBV2 combines with J gene TRBJ2-3, with no clear D. The V gene's germline CDR1 is SNHLY and CDR2 FYNNEI. V lost 4 bases and J 4 bases, leaving 9 bases between the germline ends. This CDR3 comprises 13 residues. The CDR3 nucleotides read TGTGCCAGCAGTGCCGGCCTTTCAGATACGCAGTATTTT. Encoded protein: CASSAGLSDTQYF.

The rearrangement uses TRBV6-6 and TRBJ1-2; no clear D gene. The CDR3 extends over 17 amino acids. V was trimmed by 0 bases and J by 3 bases, leaving 17 bases between them. Germline assignment: CDR1 MNHNY and CDR2 SVGAGI (reference sequence). The CDR3 bases are TGTGCCAGCAGTTACTCTTTAGCGGCAGGCGACCACTATGGCTACACCTTC. Its translation: CASSYSLAAGDHYGYTF.

V gene TRBV28 combines with J gene TRBJ2-3; the match to TRBD2 covers 7 bases. Trimming cost V 1 base and J 4 bases; bases outside gene matches: 2. The CDR3 is 14 residues long. Germline CDR1 reads MDHEN; CDR2 reads SYDVKM. This CDR3 reads CASSLSAGADTQYF. In nucleotides, the CDR3 is TGTGCCAGCAGTTTATCGGCGGGGGCAGATACGCAGTATTTT.

CDR3 nucleotides: TGCAGTGCTAGGAAGGGGGGGGTTACTAACTATGGCTACACCTTC. This gives the protein CSARKGGVTNYGYTF. This sequence joins TRBV20-1 and TRBJ1-2; D is perhaps TRBD1 (6 bases). There are 15 residues in the CDR3. Per the germline V gene, CDR1 is DFQATT and CDR2 is SNEGSKA (reference sequence). V lost 3 bases and J lost 0, with 14 bases in between.

The chain couples TRBV6-5 to TRBJ2-1; 7 bases map to TRBD2. The junction had 4 bases not matched to a gene; V was cut back by 2 bases and J by 6 bases. CDR1 and CDR2 (germline): MNHEY, SVGAGI. CDR3 length equals 14 residues. The CDR3 region is CASSYGGGSNEQFF. In nucleotides, the CDR3 is TGTGCCAGCAGTTACGGCGGGGGTTCCAATGAGCAGTTCTTC.

The V call is TRBV4-1, the J call TRBJ2-5; 8 bases agree with TRBD2. The tail of the sequence fits TRBJ2-7 better, so the J call may be wrong. Germline CDR1 reads MGHRA; CDR2 reads YSYEKL. The CDR3 contains 15 residues. CDR3 nucleotides: TGCGCCAGCAGCTCGACTAGCGAGAGCACCTACGAGCAGTACTTC. Its translation is CASSSTSESTYEQYF.

The rearrangement links TRBV18 to TRBJ2-7; TRBD2 matches at 14 bases. The CDR3 totals 18 residues. With 3 bases clipped from V and 3 bases from J, the junction kept 10 bases outside the gene matches. CDR1 and CDR2 from the germline V gene are KGHSH and LQKENI. CDR3 nucleotide sequence: TGTGCCAGCTCACCCACAAACCCCGGGACTAGCGGGAGCTACGAGCAGTACTTC. Translated: CASSPTNPGTSGSYEQYF.

The genes are TRBV12-5 and TRBJ2-5; D gene uncertain. CDR3 length: 15 residues. The V gene lost 6 bases and the J gene lost 2 bases, with 16 bases spanning the gap. Germline CDR1 and CDR2: LGHNT and FRNRAP. In DNA form, the CDR3 reads TGTGCTAGTGGAACCGGACGCACCACACAAGAGACCCAGTACTTC. Amino acids: CASGTGRTTQETQYF.